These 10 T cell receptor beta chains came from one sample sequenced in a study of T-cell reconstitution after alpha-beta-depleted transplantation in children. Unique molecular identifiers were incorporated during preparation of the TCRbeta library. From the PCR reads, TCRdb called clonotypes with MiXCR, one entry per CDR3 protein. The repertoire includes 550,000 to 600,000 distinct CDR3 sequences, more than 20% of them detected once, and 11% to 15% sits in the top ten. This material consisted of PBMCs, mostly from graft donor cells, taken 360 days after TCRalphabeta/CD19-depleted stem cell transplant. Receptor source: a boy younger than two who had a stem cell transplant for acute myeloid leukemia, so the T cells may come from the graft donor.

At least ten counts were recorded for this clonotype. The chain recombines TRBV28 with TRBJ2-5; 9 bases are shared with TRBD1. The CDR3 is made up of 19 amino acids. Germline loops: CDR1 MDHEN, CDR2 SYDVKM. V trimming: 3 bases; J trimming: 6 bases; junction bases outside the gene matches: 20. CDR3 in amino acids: CASSFHLTAGTGYAQTQYF. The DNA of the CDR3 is TGTGCCAGCAGTTTTCACCTGACCGCCGGGACAGGGTATGCCCAGACCCAGTACTTC.

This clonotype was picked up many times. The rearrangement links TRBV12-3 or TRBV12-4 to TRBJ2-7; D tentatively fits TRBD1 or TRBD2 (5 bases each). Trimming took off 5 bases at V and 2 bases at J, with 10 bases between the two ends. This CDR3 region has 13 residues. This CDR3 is CASSPGAPYEQYF. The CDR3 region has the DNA TGTGCCAGCAGTCCCGGGGCCCCCTACGAGCAGTACTTC.

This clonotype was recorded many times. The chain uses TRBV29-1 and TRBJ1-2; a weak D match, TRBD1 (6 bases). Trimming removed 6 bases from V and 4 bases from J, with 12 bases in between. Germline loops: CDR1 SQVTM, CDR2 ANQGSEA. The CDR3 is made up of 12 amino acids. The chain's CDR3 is CSVRDTGYGYTF. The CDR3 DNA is TGCAGCGTGAGGGACACCGGCTATGGCTACACCTTC.

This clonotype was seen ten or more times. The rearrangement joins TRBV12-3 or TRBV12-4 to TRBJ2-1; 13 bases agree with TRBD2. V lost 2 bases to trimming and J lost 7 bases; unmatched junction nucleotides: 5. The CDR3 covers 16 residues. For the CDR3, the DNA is TGTGCCAGCAGTTTATTAGCGGGACTAGCGGGGAATGAGCAGTTCTTC. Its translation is CASSLLAGLAGNEQFF.

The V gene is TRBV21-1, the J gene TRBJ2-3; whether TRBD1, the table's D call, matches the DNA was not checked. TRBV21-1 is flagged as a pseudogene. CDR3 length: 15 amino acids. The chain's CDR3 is CASSKEGTATDTQYF. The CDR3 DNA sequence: TGTGCCAGCAGCAAAGAGGGGACAGCCACAGATACGCAGTATTTT.

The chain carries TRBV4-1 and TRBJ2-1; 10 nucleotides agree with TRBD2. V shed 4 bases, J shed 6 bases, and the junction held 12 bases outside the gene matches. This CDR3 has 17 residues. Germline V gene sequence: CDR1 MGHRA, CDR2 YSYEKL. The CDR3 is CASSPWSGGAAGNEQFF. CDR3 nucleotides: TGCGCCAGCAGCCCTTGGAGCGGGGGGGCGGCAGGCAATGAGCAGTTCTTC.

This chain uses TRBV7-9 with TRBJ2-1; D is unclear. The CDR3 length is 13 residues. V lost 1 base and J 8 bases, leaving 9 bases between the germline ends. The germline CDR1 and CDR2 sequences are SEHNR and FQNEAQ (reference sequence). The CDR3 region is CASSLVADDEQFF. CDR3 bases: TGTGCCAGCAGCTTAGTCGCCGACGATGAGCAGTTCTTC.

CDR3 in DNA: TGTGCCAGCAGTTTCTTCCCGCTGGGAACTAATGAAAAACTGTTTTTT. Its translation: CASSFFPLGTNEKLFF. The chain couples TRBV27 to TRBJ1-4; D gene ambiguous. Per germline, CDR1 MNHEY and CDR2 SMNVEV (reference sequence). V was clipped by 3 bases and J by 1 base, with 12 bases between them. The CDR3 covers 16 residues.

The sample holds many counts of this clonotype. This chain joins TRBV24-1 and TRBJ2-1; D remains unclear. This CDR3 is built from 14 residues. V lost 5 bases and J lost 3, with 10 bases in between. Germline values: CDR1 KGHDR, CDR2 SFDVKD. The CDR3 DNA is TGTGCCACCAGTGCATCAGACTTCTACAATGAGCAGTTCTTC. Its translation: CATSASDFYNEQFF.

In DNA form, the CDR3 reads TGTGCCAGCAGTTTGGGTCAAAGTCGCACAGATACGCAGTATTTT. This gives the protein CASSLGQSRTDTQYF. This chain joins TRBV12-3 or TRBV12-4 and TRBJ2-3; D is unresolved. The CDR3 runs to 15 residues. Trimming stripped 3 bases from V and 1 base from J, with 11 bases between.